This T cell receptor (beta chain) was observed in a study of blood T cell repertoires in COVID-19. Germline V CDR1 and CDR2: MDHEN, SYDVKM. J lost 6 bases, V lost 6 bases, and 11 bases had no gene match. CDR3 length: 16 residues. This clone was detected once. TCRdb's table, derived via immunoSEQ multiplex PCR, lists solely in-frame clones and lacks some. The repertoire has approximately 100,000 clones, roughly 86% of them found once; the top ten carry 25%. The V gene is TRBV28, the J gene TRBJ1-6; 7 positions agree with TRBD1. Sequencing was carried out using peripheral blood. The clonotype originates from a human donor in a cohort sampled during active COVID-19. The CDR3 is CASSYTPGQPNSPLHF. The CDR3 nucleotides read TGTGCCAGCAGCTATACCCCGGGACAGCCTAATTCACCCCTCCACTTT. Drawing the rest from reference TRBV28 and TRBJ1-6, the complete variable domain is DVKVTQSSRYLVKRTGEKVFLECVQDMDHENMFWYRQDPGLGLRLIYFSYDVKMKEKGDIPEGYSVSREKKERFSLILESASTNQTSMYLCASSYTPGQPNSPLHFGNGTRLTVT.